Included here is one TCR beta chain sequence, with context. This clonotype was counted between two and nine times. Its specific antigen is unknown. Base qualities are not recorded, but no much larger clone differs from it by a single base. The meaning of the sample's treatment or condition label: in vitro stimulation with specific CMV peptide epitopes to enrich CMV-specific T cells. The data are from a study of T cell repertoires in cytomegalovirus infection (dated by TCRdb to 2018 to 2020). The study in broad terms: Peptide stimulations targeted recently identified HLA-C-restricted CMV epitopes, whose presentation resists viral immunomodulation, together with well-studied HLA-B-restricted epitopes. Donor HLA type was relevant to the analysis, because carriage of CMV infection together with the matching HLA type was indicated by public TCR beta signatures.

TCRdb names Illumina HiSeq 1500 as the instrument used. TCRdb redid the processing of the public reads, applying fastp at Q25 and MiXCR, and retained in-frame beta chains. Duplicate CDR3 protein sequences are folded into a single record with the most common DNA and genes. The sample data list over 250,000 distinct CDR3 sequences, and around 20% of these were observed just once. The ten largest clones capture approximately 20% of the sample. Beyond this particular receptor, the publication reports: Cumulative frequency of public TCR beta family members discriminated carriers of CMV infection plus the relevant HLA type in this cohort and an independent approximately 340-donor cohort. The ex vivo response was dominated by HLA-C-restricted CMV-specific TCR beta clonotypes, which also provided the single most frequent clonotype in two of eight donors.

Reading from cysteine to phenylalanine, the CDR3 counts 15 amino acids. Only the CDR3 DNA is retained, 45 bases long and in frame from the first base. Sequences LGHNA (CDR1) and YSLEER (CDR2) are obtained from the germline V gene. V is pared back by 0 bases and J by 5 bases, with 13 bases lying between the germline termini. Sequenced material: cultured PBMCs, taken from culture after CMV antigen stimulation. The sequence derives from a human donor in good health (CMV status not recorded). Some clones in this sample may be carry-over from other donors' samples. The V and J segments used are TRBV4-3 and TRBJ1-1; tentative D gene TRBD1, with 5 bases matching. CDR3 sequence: CASSQDWPGNTEAFF. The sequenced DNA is TGCGCCAGCAGCCAAGACTGGCCAGGGAATACTGAAGCTTTCTTT.